The text below deals with one T cell receptor beta chain. Its antigen remains unidentified. Trimming pared 5 bases from V and 4 bases from J, leaving 12 bases between. The CDR3 covers 14 residues. Germline lookup yields CDR1 SGHTA and CDR2 FQGNSA. The data are from a study of monozygotic twins with cystic fibrosis. Notes on the study in general: V usage most resembled the co-twin in 13 of 16 pairs.

Repertoires were generated with immunoSEQ multiplex PCR, while TCRdb's copy carries only in-frame clones and drops some. The table lists around 30,000 clones, 90% to 98% of them singletons. This receptor was obtained from a girl aged 2-10 years with cystic fibrosis. Sequencing used blood. This chain uses TRBV7-2 with TRBJ2-1; D is ambiguous. The CDR3 is CASSPSNLYNEQFF. The CDR3 DNA reads as TGTGCCAGCAGCCCCTCGAACCTATACAATGAGCAGTTCTTC.